Below, 5 T cell receptor beta chains from the same sample are listed, as sequenced in a study of blood T cell repertoires in COVID-19. Profiling relied on immunoSEQ multiplex PCR, and the TCRdb table lists in-frame clones only, not all of them. The table lists a few hundred thousand clones, over 75% of them singletons. The sample taken for sequencing was PBMCs or T cells enriched from blood (not recorded which). The receptors here all came from a woman aged 30 to 39 who had recovered from COVID-19.

The chain joins TRBV15 to TRBJ2-5; 8 nucleotides match TRBD1. In germline, CDR1 is LNHNV, CDR2 YYDKDF (reference sequence). The V and J ends lost 1 base and 5 bases, in that order; junction bases with no gene match: 6. The CDR3 runs 15 residues. The CDR3 nucleotides read TGTGCCACCAGCAGAGCCTCAGGGGGCTTGGAGACCCAGTACTTC. Amino acids: CATSRASGGLETQYF. The whole variable domain, remainder taken from reference TRBV15 and TRBJ2-5, is DAMVIQNPRYQVTQFGKPVTLSCSQTLNHNVMYWYQQKSSQAPKLLFHYYDKDFNNEADTPDNFQSRRPNTSFCFLDIRSPGLGDTAMYLCATSRASGGLETQYFGPGTRLLVL.

The chain recombines TRBV10-1 with TRBJ2-3, with 14 bases lining up with TRBD2. The J segment lost 5 bases and the V segment lost 4 bases, leaving 5 bases of the junction unmatched. Germline V gene lookup returns CDR1 WNHNN and CDR2 SYGVQD (reference sequence). CDR3 length: 16 residues. CDR3 sequence reads: CASSAGLAGGIDTQYF. CDR3 DNA: TGCGCCAGCAGTGCTGGACTAGCGGGAGGCATAGATACGCAGTATTTT.

This clone has a handful of counts. V gene TRBV3-1 (or the pseudogene TRBV3-2) combines with J gene TRBJ2-1; D may be TRBD2 (5 bases). The CDR3 loop spans 14 amino acids. From germline, CDR1 is LGHDT and CDR2 YNNKEL (reference sequence). V was trimmed by 4 bases and J by 3 bases, leaving 10 bases between them. The CDR3 here is CASSRSSSYNEQFF. CDR3 bases: TGTGCCAGCAGCCGTTCTAGCAGCTACAATGAGCAGTTCTTC.

The chain employs TRBV3-1 (or the pseudogene TRBV3-2) and TRBJ2-1, with D unclear. CDR1 LGHDT and CDR2 YNNKEL come from the germline V gene (reference sequence). The CDR3 totals 11 residues. With 4 bases removed from V and 7 bases from J, the gap between germline ends came to 5 bases. The chain's CDR3 is CASSRGNEQFF. DNA for the CDR3: TGTGCCAGCAGCCGAGGAAATGAGCAGTTCTTC.

This clone was observed once. V gene TRBV12-3 or TRBV12-4 combines with J gene TRBJ1-1; maybe TRBD1 (6 bases). The V end was cut by 5 bases, the J end by 8 bases, with 15 bases between. CDR3 length: 13 residues. The DNA for the CDR3 is TGTGCCAGCAGTGGTGGCGGGGGCGGGGAAGCTTTCTTT. Translated: CASSGGGGGEAFF.